This entry concerns a single T cell receptor (beta chain). These data belong to a study of shared clonotypes between healthy human individuals. HIV-negative, healthy adults without recent acute infections or vaccinations were the donors. Those who donated, Caucasian adults without exception, all lived in Nashville, Tennessee. Profiling relied on immunoSEQ multiplex PCR, and the TCRdb table lists in-frame clones only, not all of them. Seen here are over a million clones, roughly 95% observed once, and the top ten hold 1% to 1.5%. Trimming shortened V by 5 bases and J by 6 bases, and 11 bases separated the two germline ends. CDR3 length: 13 residues. Germline assignment: CDR1 MNHEY and CDR2 SVGAGI.

The source is a man aged 25 to 45 in good health. The J gene is TRBJ1-5, the V gene TRBV6-5; D may be TRBD1 (6 bases). The sample was naive CD4+ T cells sorted from blood. Subset meaning: CD45RA+ positively selected. CDR3 sequence reads: CASSEQGPQPQHF. In DNA form, the CDR3 reads TGTGCCAGCAGTGAACAGGGCCCTCAGCCCCAGCATTTT.